This T cell receptor beta chain appears in the sequencing data of a study of blood T cell repertoires in COVID-19. Study in general: From T cells, B-cell-depleted T cells, or PBMCs came the material, which was cDNA or gDNA.

Authors' data handling: Estimation of nucleated cell counts was performed using reference gene primer amplification. The data were produced by immunoSEQ multiplex PCR, yet TCRdb's version contains in-frame clones alone and is incomplete. V, J and clone size are taken as reported in that table, and D and trimming were inferred from the DNA itself. The sample lists 380,000 or so clones, 75% to 90% occurring once. The clonotype originates from a woman aged 55-69 years with COVID-19, enrolled during active disease. What was sequenced was peripheral blood.

This chain's CDR3 is CASSLQILEIYTF. The DNA for the CDR3 is TGTGCCAGCAGCCTACAGATACTCGAGATCTACACCTTC. V gene TRBV7-2 combines with J gene TRBJ1-2; no definite D call. V dropped 5 bases and J dropped 10 bases, with 17 bases sitting between them. The CDR3 contains 13 residues. The germline gives CDR1 SGHTA, CDR2 FQGNSA.